This TCR beta chain was found in a study of T-cell memory formation after mild COVID-19. The CDR3 length is 16 residues. V was cut by 5 bases and J by 0 bases, with 14 bases left in between. Germline assignment: CDR1 SGHVS and CDR2 FQNEAQ. Study-level results: Among CD4+ contracting clones, most were CM and EM, and CD8+ ones EMRA.

From 5'RACE with constant-segment primers came TCR alpha and TCR beta cDNA libraries that carried sample barcodes and UMIs. MiXCR, run by TCRdb on the 5' RACE reads, gives a single entry per CDR3 protein. The sample contains some 300,000 distinct CDR3 sequences, approximately 22% of which appear only once. Turning to this clonotype: Its antigen is still unknown.

Sequenced input: PBMCs or a T cell subset sorted from them (not recorded which). The sequence was obtained from a man aged 18 to 29 who had mild COVID-19 (a few samples of this study predate the infection). Cell type and time point are not known. The chain employs TRBV7-8 and TRBJ1-5; the D gene is possibly TRBD1 (6 bases). CDR3 nucleotides: TGTGCCAGCAGCGCGTACAGGGTACCTAGCAATCAGCCCCAGCATTTT. As protein: CASSAYRVPSNQPQHF.